This T cell receptor (beta chain) stems from a study of metastatic and nonmetastatic thyroid tumors. Turning to the study itself: Repertoire comparisons spanned blood and tumor or nodule tissue from malignant and benign thyroid patients.

This clone was seen repeatedly, ten times or more. Its antigen is not known. Germline V gene lookup returns CDR1 LNHDA and CDR2 SQIVND (reference sequence). The CDR3 spans 16 residues. Trimming at V came to 1 base and at J to 4 bases, leaving 7 bases not matched to a gene. All patients reached thyroid surgery having received no treatment beforehand. Per the authors' pipeline: Construction of a distant-metastasis classifier for papillary thyroid cancer relied on CDR3 differences across clinicopathological groups. TCRdb re-called the PCR reads with MiXCR. The V and J calls, along with clone size, are taken from TCRdb and not from the paper's own processing. The table includes just under 60,000 clones, about 17% detected once. Study-level points and caveats: Malignant thyroid tumors reportedly exceeded benign nodules significantly in TCR beta diversity, with the difference appearing in blood and tumor.

The sequencing input was blood. The clonotype originates from a male donor with papillary thyroid cancer or a benign thyroid nodule (not recorded which). Some clones in this sample may be carry-over from other donors' samples. The gene calls are TRBV19 and TRBJ2-1; TRBD1 matches at 7 bases. This CDR3 reads CASSIGTGHQYNEQFF. Here the CDR3 DNA reads TGTGCCAGTAGTATAGGGACAGGTCACCAATACAATGAGCAGTTCTTC.